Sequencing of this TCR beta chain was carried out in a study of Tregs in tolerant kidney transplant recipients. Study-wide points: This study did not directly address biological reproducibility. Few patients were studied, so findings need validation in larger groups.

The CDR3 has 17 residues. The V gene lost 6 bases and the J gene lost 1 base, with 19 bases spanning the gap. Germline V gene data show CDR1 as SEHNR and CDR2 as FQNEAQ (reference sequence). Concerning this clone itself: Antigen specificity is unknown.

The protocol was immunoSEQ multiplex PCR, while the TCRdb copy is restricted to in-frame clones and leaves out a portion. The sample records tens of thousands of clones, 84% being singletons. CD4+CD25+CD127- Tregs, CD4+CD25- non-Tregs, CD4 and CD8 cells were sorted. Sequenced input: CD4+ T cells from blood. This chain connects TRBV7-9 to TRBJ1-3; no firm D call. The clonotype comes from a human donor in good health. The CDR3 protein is CASSTHRTGKSGNTIYF. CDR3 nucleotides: TGTGCCAGCAGTACTCACCGGACGGGGAAATCTGGAAACACCATATATTTT.